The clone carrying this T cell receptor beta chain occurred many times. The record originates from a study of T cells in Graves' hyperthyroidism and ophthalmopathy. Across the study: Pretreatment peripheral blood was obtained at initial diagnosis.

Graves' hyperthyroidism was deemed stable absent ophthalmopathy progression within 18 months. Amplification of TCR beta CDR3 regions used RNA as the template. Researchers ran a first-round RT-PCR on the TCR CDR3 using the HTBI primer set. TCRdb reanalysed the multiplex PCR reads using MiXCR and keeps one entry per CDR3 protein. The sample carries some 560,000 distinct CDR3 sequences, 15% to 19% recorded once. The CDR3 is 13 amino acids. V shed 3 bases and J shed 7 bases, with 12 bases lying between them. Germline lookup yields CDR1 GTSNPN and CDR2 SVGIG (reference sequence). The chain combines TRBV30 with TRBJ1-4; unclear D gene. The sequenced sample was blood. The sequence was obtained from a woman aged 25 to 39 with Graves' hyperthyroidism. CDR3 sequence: CAWSSGFSEKLFF. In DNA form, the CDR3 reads TGTGCCTGGAGCTCCGGGTTTAGTGAAAAACTGTTTTTT.